The TCR beta chain described here comes from a study of neurological immune-mediated disorders. This clonotype occurred many times. Antigen unknown. By 5'RACE with 10-nucleotide random UMIs, the cDNA was made. TCRdb re-analysed the 5' RACE reads in MiXCR, keeping a single row per CDR3 protein. The table shows more than 40,000 distinct CDR3 sequences, with approximately 3% occurring only once. This CDR3 spans 12 amino acids. The germline CDR1 and CDR2 sequences are SGHRS and YFSETQ. V lost 1 base and J 5 bases, leaving 6 bases between the germline ends. Points from the study as a whole: Association with the multiple sclerosis repertoire cluster was not found for any clinical or MRI feature.

Where libraries were unsorted, they were derived from 2 million PBMCs stored at -80 degrees C. This clonotype was obtained from a woman aged 45-59 years with multiple sclerosis. Specimen: PBMCs. The chain combines TRBV5-1 with TRBJ2-5, with no clear D. CDR3 bases: TGCGCCAGCAGCTTGTACCGCGAGACCCAGTACTTC. Encoded protein: CASSLYRETQYF.